This T cell receptor (beta chain) was captured in a study of T cell responses to AZD1222 COVID-19 vaccine (dated by TCRdb to the early 2020s). Context from the whole study: A total of approximately 240 trial participants underwent TCR sequencing, of whom roughly 210 had received two doses of AZD1222 and approximately 25 had received two doses of the MenACWY control vaccine. Trial participants were enrolled into age subgroups of 18-55, 56-69 and 70-plus years, which contained approximately 150, 30 and 60 TCR-sequenced participants, respectively.

Sample time point, as interpreted from the label and publication: about 28 days (+/-7) after the second vaccine dose. AZD1222 recipients with second doses at about 4 weeks or about 12 weeks were pooled, because spike-specific TCR depth and breadth did not differ between schedules. Vaccinee samples came from UK trials COV001 and COV002, including a single-blind randomized controlled phase 2/3 trial of AZD1222 (ChAdOx1 nCoV-19) in healthy adults. For TCRbeta chain sequencing, PBMC samples from trial participants were taken at day 0 and at day 28 after the second dose. This clone was detected a few times. Its antigen is still unknown. One base away there is no much larger clone; base qualities are not given. Overall results and qualifications from the work: Only five or six AZD1222 recipients were SARS-CoV-2 seropositive at baseline, limiting conclusions about previously exposed vaccinees. No day 14 peak-response samples were available, so repertoires were characterized only after the peak T cell response. A significant rise in spike-specific TCR breadth and depth was observed after two AZD1222 doses relative to day 0 and relative to MenACWY recipients. CD4 TCRs associated with the vaccine covered the entire spike protein, and the dominant responses were in regions 160-218 and 743-854. Reportedly, close to half of the unique spike-specific TCRs recognized epitopes lying outside the regions that are mutated in the B.1.351 and B.1.1.7 variants. Participants were mostly white British and included more females than males, and it was suggested by the authors that clonal diversity may have been underestimated. In the small 56-69-year group, the increase in depth fell short of significance, most likely because of low power.

V is pruned by 1 base and J by 3 bases, leaving 5 bases of the junction without a gene match. CDR1 SEHNR and CDR2 FQNEAQ were looked up in the germline V gene (reference sequence). From the cysteine up to the phenylalanine, the CDR3 has a length of 16 residues. CDR3 DNA is the only sequence kept; it has 48 bases, read in frame from the first base. The CDR3 regions of human TCRbeta chains were subjected to immunosequencing. In the original analysis: Repertoire TCRs were checked for matches against a reference library of SARS-CoV-2-specific TCRs that had been generated using the MIRA antigen-specificity platform. Breadth was defined as the fraction of unique TCRs that were SARS-CoV-2-associated, and depth was defined as the fraction of total T cells that were SARS-CoV-2-associated. Each spike-specific TCR was assigned to its reactive spike region and to a CD4 or CD8 class using the MIRA data. Log10-transformed breadth and depth values were compared by one-way ANOVA with Sidak's multiple comparisons tests. The table comes from immuneACCESS by way of TCRdb, which keeps in-frame sequences with V and J called. Part of the clones is missing from these tables; in studies checked, under half for an unresolved V gene and the rest for unknown reasons. The V and J calls and clone size are taken from that table; D and trimming were inferred from the DNA. This sample holds 150,000 or so clones; approximately 91% were observed only once. Over 3% of the sample goes to the ten largest clones.

This chain is built from TRBV7-9 and TRBJ2-2; TRBD1 fits 7 bases in the junction. Material: peripheral blood, obtained 28 days after the second AZD1222 dose. This receptor was identified in an adult who received the AZD1222 COVID-19 vaccine. The CDR3 reads CASSLETGWDTGELFF. Here is the DNA: TGTGCCAGCAGCTTAGAGACAGGGTGGGACACCGGGGAGCTGTTTTTT.